Following are 25 T cell receptor beta chains from one sample sequenced in a study of T cells in Graves' hyperthyroidism and ophthalmopathy. RNA transcripts gave rise to amplified TCR beta CDR3 regions. The HTBI set primed first-round TCR CDR3 RT-PCR. TCRdb passed the multiplex PCR reads through MiXCR, listing each CDR3 protein once. The sample contains about 480,000 distinct CDR3 sequences, approximately 25% of which appear only once. Source material: blood. Receptor source: a woman aged 25 to 45 with Graves' ophthalmopathy.

Turning to this clonotype: A single base separates this from a much larger clone, so it may be a read error. This chain uses TRBV4-2 with TRBJ1-2; no definite D call. The CDR3 consists of 16 residues. V lost 1 base and J lost 1, with 13 bases in between. Germline CDR1 LGHNA, CDR2 YNFKEQ. In DNA, the CDR3 is TGTGCCAGCAGCCAAGGAATCGCAGAAGTTAACTATGGCTACACCTTC. The encoded protein is CASSQGIAEVNYGYTF.

This sequence joins TRBV7-2 and TRBJ2-2; 11 nucleotides agree with TRBD2. The CDR3 has 15 amino acids. The V gene's germline CDR1 is SGHTA and CDR2 FQGNSA. V was pared by 6 bases and J by 7 bases, with 7 bases of the junction left unmatched. In DNA, the CDR3 is TGTGCCAGCAGGCCCGGGCTAGCGGGGGGCGGGGAGCTGTTTTTT. It specifies CASRPGLAGGGELFF. Drawing the rest from reference TRBV7-2 and TRBJ2-2, the complete variable domain is GAGVSQSPSNKVTEKGKDVELRCDPISGHTALYWYRQSLGQGLEFLIYFQGNSAPDKSGLPSDRFSAERTGGSVSTLTIQRTQQEDSAVYLCASRPGLAGGGELFFGEGSRLTVL.

This clonotype was seen repeatedly, ten times or more. J is TRBJ2-2 and V is TRBV7-6, with D maybe TRBD2 (5 bases). This CDR3 contains 16 residues. CDR1 is SGHVS and CDR2 is FNYEAQ in the germline V gene. Trimming took 4 bases from V and 3 from J, leaving 15 bases between them. The CDR3 DNA follows: TGTGCCAGCAGCTCCCCGTCCGGGGAATACACCGGGGAGCTGTTTTTT. Protein product: CASSSPSGEYTGELFF.

This clonotype was counted between two and nine times. The V gene is TRBV5-1, the J gene TRBJ2-7; the match to TRBD1 covers 8 bases. The CDR3 contains 16 residues. After removal of 4 bases from V and 0 bases from J, the junction contained 9 bases not matched to a gene. Looked up from germline, CDR1 is SGHRS and CDR2 is YFSETQ. The CDR3 region is CASSMAQGANSYEQYF. CDR3 DNA: TGCGCCAGCAGCATGGCGCAGGGGGCGAACTCCTACGAGCAGTACTTC.

This clonotype was found once. A read error may produce the germline difference seen at one junction end. The chain uses TRBV6-2 or TRBV6-3 and TRBJ1-1; TRBD1 is a possible D gene (6 bases). Germline lookup yields CDR1 MNHEY and CDR2 SVGEGT. The CDR3 has 13 amino acids. CDR3 residues: CASTLGQRTKASF. CDR3 DNA sequence: TGTGCCAGCACCCTTGGACAGCGGACTAAAGCTTCCTTT.

A few counts support this clonotype. This chain uses TRBV20-1 with TRBJ2-7; 7 bases fit TRBD2. This CDR3 comprises 14 residues. Germline CDR1 and CDR2: DFQATT and SNEGSKA (reference sequence). After removal of 4 bases from V and 2 bases from J, the junction contained 8 bases not matched to a gene. The CDR3 loop is CSAIDGREAYEQYF. In DNA form, the CDR3 reads TGCAGTGCTATAGATGGACGGGAGGCCTACGAGCAGTACTTC.

This sequence joins TRBV25-1 and TRBJ1-5; TRBD1 matches at 11 bases. The CDR3 consists of 15 residues. Germline-derived CDR1 and CDR2 are MGHDK and SYGVNS. Trimming cost V 2 bases and J 5 bases; bases outside gene matches: 2. This CDR3 is CASSEGGQGDQPQHF. The DNA of the CDR3 is TGTGCCAGCAGTGAAGGGGGACAGGGGGATCAGCCCCAGCATTTT.

This clonotype was counted a few times. This CDR3 is CAISELKQTLYGYTF. CDR3 DNA: TGTGCCATCAGTGAGTTAAAACAGACTTTATATGGCTACACCTTC. The rearrangement joins TRBV10-3 to TRBJ1-2; no definite D call. The CDR3 totals 15 residues. V lost 1 base, J lost 5 bases, and 14 bases lay in between. Germline V CDR1 and CDR2: ENHRY, SYGVKD.

V gene TRBV6-1 combines with J gene TRBJ1-1; no definite D call. The ends were cut back, 3 bases at V and 1 base at J, with 9 bases in the middle. CDR1 MNHNS and CDR2 SASEGT come from the germline V gene. There are 14 residues in the CDR3. CDR3 in amino acids: CASSDPLGNTEAFF. For the CDR3, the DNA is TGTGCCAGCAGTGACCCCCTAGGGAACACTGAAGCTTTCTTT.

In this sample, this clonotype turned up a few times. The chain uses TRBV27 and TRBJ1-6, with TRBD1 matching over 8 bases. CDR3 size: 12 residues. V dropped 8 bases and J dropped 10; count of bases not matched to a gene: 4. In germline, CDR1 is MNHEY, CDR2 SMNVEV (reference sequence). CDR3 sequence: CASGQGISPLHF. In nucleotides, the CDR3 is TGTGCCAGCGGACAGGGAATCTCACCCCTCCACTTT.

The V gene is TRBV2, the J gene TRBJ2-5, with a possible D match to TRBD2 (6 bases). The germline V and J ends were trimmed by 8 bases and 0 bases, with 7 bases remaining between them. The CDR3 has 12 amino acids. Per germline, CDR1 SNHLY and CDR2 FYNNEI. The CDR3 DNA follows: TGTGCCAGCCGGAGGGACCAAGAGACCCAGTACTTC. It specifies CASRRDQETQYF.

This clonotype was observed a few times. The genes are TRBV6-5 and TRBJ1-1, with TRBD1 matching 8 bases. The V gene's germline CDR1 is MNHEY and CDR2 SVGAGI. V was clipped by 0 bases and J by 0 bases; unmatched bases: 3. This CDR3 is built from 16 residues. CDR3 sequence: CASSYSQGALNTEAFF. CDR3 bases: TGTGCCAGCAGTTACTCGCAGGGGGCCCTGAACACTGAAGCTTTCTTT.

The table lists this clonotype with many counts. The CDR3 DNA follows: TGTGCCAGCAGCTACTACTGGGACATCAAAGATAGCAATCAGCCCCAGCATTTT. Protein sequence: CASSYYWDIKDSNQPQHF. The chain is built from TRBV28 and TRBJ1-5; D possibly corresponds to TRBD1 (6 bases). Germline V gene lookup returns CDR1 MDHEN and CDR2 SYDVKM. V lost 6 bases, J lost 0 bases, and 21 bases lay in between. The CDR3 spans 18 residues.

A word on this clonotype: The conserved phenylalanine or tryptophan is not found at the CDR3 terminus, so this likely reflects a read error. This sequence joins TRBV15 and TRBJ1-2; D not resolved. CDR1 and CDR2 (germline): LNHNV, YYDKDF (reference sequence). V was clipped by 9 bases and J by 3 bases, with 11 bases between them. This CDR3 has 12 residues. CDR3 sequence: CATSPADYGYTY. As DNA, the CDR3 is TGTGCCACGTCCCCCGCAGACTATGGCTACACCTAC.

This clonotype was seen many times. The chain couples TRBV28 to TRBJ2-7; D remains unclear. Germline CDR1 and CDR2: MDHEN and SYDVKM. Trimming left V 0 bases short and J 2 bases short, with 11 bases between. The CDR3 sequence is 15 residues long. The CDR3 region is CASSLWQVSTYEQYF. As DNA, the CDR3 is TGTGCCAGCAGTTTATGGCAGGTGTCTACCTACGAGCAGTACTTC.

The V and J genes are TRBV7-9 and TRBJ1-5; D is uncertain. The germline V and J ends were trimmed by 5 bases and 0 bases, with 11 bases remaining between them. Germline CDR1 and CDR2: SEHNR and FQNEAQ (reference sequence). The CDR3 is 15 residues long. The CDR3 is CASSAPGSSNQPQHF. CDR3 nucleotides: TGTGCCAGCAGCGCCCCCGGAAGTAGCAATCAGCCCCAGCATTTT.

This clonotype occurred many times. CDR3 sequence (DNA): TGTGCCAGCAGTTACCCCGTTGACGGCGGGGGGGCTTGGCGGCAAGAGACCCAGTACTTC. Protein product: CASSYPVDGGGAWRQETQYF. The chain recombines TRBV6-2 or TRBV6-3 with TRBJ2-5; 9 bases map to TRBD2. This CDR3 has 20 amino acids. Trimming removed 2 bases from V and 2 bases from J; junction bases left unmatched: 18. CDR1 and CDR2 (germline): MNHEY, SVGEGT.

This clonotype showed up just a few times. This sequence joins TRBV18 and TRBJ2-7, with unresolved D. Per the germline V gene, CDR1 is KGHSH and CDR2 is LQKENI. CDR3 length equals 15 residues. Between the trimmed V and J ends, which lost 0 bases and 1 base, there was a span of 10 bases. The CDR3 sequence is CASSPPSRLSYEQYF. In nucleotides, the CDR3 is TGTGCCAGCTCACCACCTTCCAGATTATCCTACGAGCAGTACTTC.

The V and J genes are TRBV6-2 or TRBV6-3 and TRBJ1-2; D not certain. Trimming removed 2 bases from V and 6 bases from J, with 13 bases in between. Germline CDR1 MNHEY, CDR2 SVGEGT. This CDR3 contains 14 residues. CDR3 residues: CASSYGRRADGYTF. CDR3 sequence (DNA): TGTGCCAGCAGTTACGGACGGAGGGCGGATGGCTACACCTTC.

Ten or more counts support this clonotype. This chain joins TRBV2 and TRBJ2-2; no clear D. The CDR3 runs 13 residues. The V gene's germline CDR1 is SNHLY and CDR2 FYNNEI. The V gene lost 3 bases and the J gene lost 5 bases, with 7 bases spanning the gap. The CDR3 DNA sequence: TGTGCCAGCAGTGATATGGGTACCGGGGAGCTGTTTTTT. This sequence encodes CASSDMGTGELFF.

This clonotype was observed at least ten times. This rearrangement joins TRBV11-2 to TRBJ2-7; D gene uncertain. The CDR3 is made up of 14 amino acids. CDR1 and CDR2 (germline): SGHAT, FQNNGV. Trimming removed 1 base at V and 2 bases at J, with 9 bases between. The CDR3, as DNA: TGTGCCAGCAGCTTAGGGTCAAACACCTACGAGCAGTACTTC. This translates into CASSLGSNTYEQYF.

This clonotype has a handful of counts. The J gene is TRBJ1-1, the V gene TRBV25-1, with D maybe TRBD1 (6 bases). CDR3 length equals 12 residues. The germline gives CDR1 MGHDK, CDR2 SYGVNS. Trimming removed 7 bases from V and 5 bases from J, with 11 bases in between. CDR3 sequence reads: CASMEGVTEAFF. The DNA of the CDR3 is TGTGCCAGCATGGAGGGGGTTACTGAAGCTTTCTTT.

This clonotype was picked up many times. This chain links TRBV27 with TRBJ2-5; D unclear. The CDR3 spans 13 residues. Trimming took off 6 bases at V and 1 base at J, with 9 bases between the two ends. Germline loops: CDR1 MNHEY, CDR2 SMNVEV (reference sequence). The CDR3 nucleotides are TGTGCCAGCAGCTTGAGCAGCCAAGAGACCCAGTACTTC. As protein: CASSLSSQETQYF.

In its sample, this clonotype was seen many times. V is TRBV12-3 or TRBV12-4 and J is TRBJ1-1; unclear D gene. This CDR3 has 11 residues. Trimming cost V 6 bases and J 6 bases, with 8 bases left between them. The CDR3 spells CASSVGPEAFF. The CDR3 coding sequence is TGTGCCAGCAGCGTCGGCCCTGAAGCTTTCTTT.

The gene calls are TRBV6-1 and TRBJ2-7; a weak D match, TRBD1 (7 bases). V lost 5 bases and J lost 3, with 14 bases in between. Looked up from germline, CDR1 is MNHNS and CDR2 is SASEGT. This CDR3 region has 14 residues. The CDR3 protein is CASSTNRGGYEQYF. Here the CDR3 DNA reads TGTGCCAGCAGTACCAACAGGGGAGGCTACGAGCAGTACTTC.